A selection of T cell receptor beta chains follows, all from one sample in a study of T cells expressing NK-cell markers. Each CDR3 protein gets one entry in TCRdb, which reprocessed the 5' RACE reads and gives no DNA. The sample table sets out some 440,000 distinct CDR3 sequences. The sequenced sample was blood T cells: a sorted CD56 or NKG2C T cell subset, CD4+ or CD8+ T cells, or bulk PBMC T cells (not recorded which). All receptors come from a woman aged 50 to 60 in good health. CDR3s include the opening cysteine and the closing phenylalanine or tryptophan.

V	J	CDR3
TRBV5-1	TRBJ2-3	CATKANPSGVRGGTDTQYF
TRBV2	TRBJ2-5	CASRERDRSQETQYF
TRBV30	TRBJ1-4	CAWSVLGGQNEKLFF
TRBV20-1	TRBJ2-1	CSARAAGTSGAYNEQFF
TRBV14	TRBJ2-1	CASSQRLIAAQFF
TRBV7-2	TRBJ2-1	CASSPTGTSKGHEQFF
TRBV30	TRBJ2-2	CAWRAGAGTGELFF
TRBV11-3	TRBJ2-1	CASSLVAGVSSYNEQFF
TRBV9	TRBJ2-1	CASSVELGIYDEQFF
TRBV20-1	TRBJ1-5	CSAQAGGGNQPQHF
TRBV6-6	TRBJ2-2	CASSFLVIGELFF
TRBV6-1	TRBJ2-4	CASRVQGVGIQYF
TRBV12-3/TRBV12-4	TRBJ2-1	CASSFEYRWRESTYNEQFF
TRBV20-1	TRBJ1-1	CSARVLVGGGEAFF
TRBV6-6	TRBJ2-5	CASSTLLAGVVQETQYF
TRBV5-6	TRBJ2-1	CASSPLEGGGYNEQFF
TRBV5-1	TRBJ1-2	CASSFSPDSSNYGYTF
TRBV18	TRBJ2-1	CASSPLEFSYNEQFF
TRBV5-1	TRBJ1-5	CASREGALGNQPQHF
TRBV2	TRBJ2-1	CASRQEGLRSNEQFF
TRBV27	TRBJ1-4	CASSFIGVGDEKLFF
TRBV10-3	TRBJ1-4	CAINSGAGEKLFF
TRBV6-1	TRBJ1-2	CASSASGLNGYGYTF
TRBV4-1	TRBJ2-2	CASSLRTVGELFF
TRBV10-3	TRBJ2-7	CAISFEGYEQYF
TRBV15	TRBJ1-5	CATSREESGIQPQHF
TRBV10-3	TRBJ2-5	CAISGLAGVGETQYF
TRBV6-5	TRBJ2-2	CASRLDRAVGTGELFF